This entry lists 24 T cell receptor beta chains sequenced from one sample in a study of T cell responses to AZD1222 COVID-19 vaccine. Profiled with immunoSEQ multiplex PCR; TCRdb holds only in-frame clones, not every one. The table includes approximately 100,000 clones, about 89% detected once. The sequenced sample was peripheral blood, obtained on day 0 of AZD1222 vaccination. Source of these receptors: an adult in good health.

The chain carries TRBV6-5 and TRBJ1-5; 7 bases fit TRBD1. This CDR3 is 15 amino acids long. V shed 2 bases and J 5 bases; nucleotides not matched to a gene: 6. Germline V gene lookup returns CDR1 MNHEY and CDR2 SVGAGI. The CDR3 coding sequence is TGTGCCAGCAGTTACGCCCGGGACAGCGATCAGCCCCAGCATTTT. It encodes CASSYARDSDQPQHF.

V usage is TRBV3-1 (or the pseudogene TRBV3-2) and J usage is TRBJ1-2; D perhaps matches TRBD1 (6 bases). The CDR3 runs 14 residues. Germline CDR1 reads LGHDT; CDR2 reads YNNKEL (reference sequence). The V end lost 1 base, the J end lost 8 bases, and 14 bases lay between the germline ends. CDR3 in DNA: TGTGCCAGCAGCCAAGCTGCGGGACAAAGGGGCTACACCTTC. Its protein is CASSQAAGQRGYTF.

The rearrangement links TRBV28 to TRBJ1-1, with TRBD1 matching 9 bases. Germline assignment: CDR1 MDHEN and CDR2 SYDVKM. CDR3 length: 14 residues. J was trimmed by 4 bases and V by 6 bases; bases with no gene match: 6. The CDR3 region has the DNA TGTGCCAGCAGCCTAGGGACAGGGTCCACTGAAGCTTTCTTT. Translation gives CASSLGTGSTEAFF.

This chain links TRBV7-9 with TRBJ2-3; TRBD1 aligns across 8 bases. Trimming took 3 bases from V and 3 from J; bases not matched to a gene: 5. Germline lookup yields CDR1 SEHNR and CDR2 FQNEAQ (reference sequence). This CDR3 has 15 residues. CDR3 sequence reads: CASSFGQGLTDTQYF. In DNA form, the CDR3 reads TGTGCCAGCAGCTTCGGACAGGGTTTGACAGATACGCAGTATTTT.

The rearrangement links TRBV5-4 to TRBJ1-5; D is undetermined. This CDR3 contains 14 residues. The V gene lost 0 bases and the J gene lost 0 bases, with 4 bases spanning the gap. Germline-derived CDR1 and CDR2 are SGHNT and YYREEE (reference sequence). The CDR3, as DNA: TGTGCCAGCAGCTTGGATAGTAGCAATCAGCCCCAGCATTTT. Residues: CASSLDSSNQPQHF.

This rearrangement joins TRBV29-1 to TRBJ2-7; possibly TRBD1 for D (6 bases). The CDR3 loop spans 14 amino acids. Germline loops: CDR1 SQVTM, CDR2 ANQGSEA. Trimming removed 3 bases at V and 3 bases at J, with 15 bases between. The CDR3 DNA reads TGCAGCGTTGACTCCGGGACAAGGGGCTACGAGCAGTACTTC. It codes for CSVDSGTRGYEQYF.

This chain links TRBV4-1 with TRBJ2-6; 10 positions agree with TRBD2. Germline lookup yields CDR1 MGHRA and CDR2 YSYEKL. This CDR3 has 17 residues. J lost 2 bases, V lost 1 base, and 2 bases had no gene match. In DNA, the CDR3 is TGCGCCAGCAGCCAAGCCAGCGGGAGGGCTGGGGCCAACGTCCTGACTTTC. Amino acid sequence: CASSQASGRAGANVLTF.

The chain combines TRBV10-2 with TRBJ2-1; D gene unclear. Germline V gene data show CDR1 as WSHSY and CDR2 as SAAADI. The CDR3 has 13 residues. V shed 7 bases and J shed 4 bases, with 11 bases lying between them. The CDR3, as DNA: TGCGCCAGCACGACGTCCTCGTACAATGAGCAGTTCTTC. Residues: CASTTSSYNEQFF.

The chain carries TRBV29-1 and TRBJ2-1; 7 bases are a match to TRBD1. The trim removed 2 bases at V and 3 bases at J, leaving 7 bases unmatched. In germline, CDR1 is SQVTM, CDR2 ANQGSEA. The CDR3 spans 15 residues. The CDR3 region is CSVEPWDRDYNEQFF. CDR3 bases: TGCAGCGTTGAACCGTGGGACAGAGACTACAATGAGCAGTTCTTC.

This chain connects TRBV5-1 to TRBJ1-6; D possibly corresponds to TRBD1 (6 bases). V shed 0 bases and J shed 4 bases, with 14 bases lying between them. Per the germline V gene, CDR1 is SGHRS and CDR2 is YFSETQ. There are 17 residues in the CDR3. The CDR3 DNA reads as TGCGCCAGCAGCTTGGAAGGGGGACGGAATTATAATTCACCCCTCCACTTT. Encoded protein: CASSLEGGRNYNSPLHF.

CDR3 region: CASSVRRGHDEQYF. In DNA form, the CDR3 reads TGTGCCAGCAGCGTCCGCAGGGGGCACGACGAGCAGTACTTC. This sequence joins TRBV5-5 and TRBJ2-7; TRBD1 aligns across 8 bases. The germline V gene has CDR1 SGHKS and CDR2 YYEKEE (reference sequence). The CDR3 length is 14 residues. V lost 4 bases and J lost 5; bases outside the gene matches: 8.

In nucleotides, the CDR3 is TGTGCCAGTAGTATACCCGGTGGCTCCTATAATTCACCCCTCCACTTT. This sequence encodes CASSIPGGSYNSPLHF. The chain uses TRBV19 and TRBJ1-6; the D is unclear. Looked up from germline, CDR1 is LNHDA and CDR2 is SQIVND (reference sequence). The ends were cut back, 2 bases at V and 0 bases at J, with 8 bases in the middle. The CDR3 spans 16 residues.

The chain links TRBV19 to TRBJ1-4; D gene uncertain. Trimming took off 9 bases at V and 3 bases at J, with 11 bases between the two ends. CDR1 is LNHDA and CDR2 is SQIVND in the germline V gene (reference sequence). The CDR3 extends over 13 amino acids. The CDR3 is CASSWVSNEKLFF. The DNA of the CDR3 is TGTGCCAGCAGTTGGGTGTCTAATGAAAAACTGTTTTTT.

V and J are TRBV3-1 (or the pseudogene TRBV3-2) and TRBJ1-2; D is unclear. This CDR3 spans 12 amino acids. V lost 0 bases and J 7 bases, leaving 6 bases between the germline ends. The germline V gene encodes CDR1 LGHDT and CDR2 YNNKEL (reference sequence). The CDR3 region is CASSQEGLGYTF. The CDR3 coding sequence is TGTGCCAGCAGCCAAGAAGGGCTTGGCTACACCTTC.

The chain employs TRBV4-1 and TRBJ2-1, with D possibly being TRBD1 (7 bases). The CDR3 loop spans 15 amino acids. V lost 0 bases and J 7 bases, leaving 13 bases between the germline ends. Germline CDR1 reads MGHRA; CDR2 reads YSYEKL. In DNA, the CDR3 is TGCGCCAGCAGCCAAGAAGACAGGGAGGTAAATGAGCAGTTCTTC. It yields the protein CASSQEDREVNEQFF.

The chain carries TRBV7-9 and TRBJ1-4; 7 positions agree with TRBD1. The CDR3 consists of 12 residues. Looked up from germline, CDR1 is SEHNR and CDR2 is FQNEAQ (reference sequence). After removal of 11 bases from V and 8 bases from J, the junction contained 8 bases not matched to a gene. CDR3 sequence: CALQGGTEKLFF. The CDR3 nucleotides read TGTGCCCTTCAGGGGGGGACGGAAAAACTGTTTTTT.

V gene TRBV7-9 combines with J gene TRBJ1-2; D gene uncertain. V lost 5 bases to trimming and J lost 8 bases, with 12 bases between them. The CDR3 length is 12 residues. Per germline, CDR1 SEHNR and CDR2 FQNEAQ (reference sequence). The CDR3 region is CASSPPTRGYTF. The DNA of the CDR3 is TGTGCCAGCAGCCCCCCTACGCGGGGCTACACCTTC.

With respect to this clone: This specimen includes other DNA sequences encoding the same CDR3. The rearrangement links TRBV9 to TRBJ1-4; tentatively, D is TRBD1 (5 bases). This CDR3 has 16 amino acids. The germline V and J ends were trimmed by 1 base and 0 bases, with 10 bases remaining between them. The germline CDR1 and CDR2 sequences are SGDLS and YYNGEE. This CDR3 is CASSVRGSATNEKLFF. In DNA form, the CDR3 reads TGTGCCAGCAGCGTAAGGGGCTCTGCAACTAATGAAAAACTGTTTTTT. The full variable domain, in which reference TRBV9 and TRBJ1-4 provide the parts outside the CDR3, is DSGVTQTPKHLITATGQRVTLRCSPRSGDLSVYWYQQSLDQGLQFLIQYYNGEERAKGNILERFSAQQFPDLHSELNLSSLELGDSALYFCASSVRGSATNEKLFFGSGTQLSVL.

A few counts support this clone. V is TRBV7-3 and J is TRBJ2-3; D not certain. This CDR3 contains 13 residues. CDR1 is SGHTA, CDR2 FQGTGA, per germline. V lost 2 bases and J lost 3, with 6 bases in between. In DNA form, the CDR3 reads TGTGCCAGCAGCTTAGTGAAAACAGATACGCAGTATTTT. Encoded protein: CASSLVKTDTQYF.

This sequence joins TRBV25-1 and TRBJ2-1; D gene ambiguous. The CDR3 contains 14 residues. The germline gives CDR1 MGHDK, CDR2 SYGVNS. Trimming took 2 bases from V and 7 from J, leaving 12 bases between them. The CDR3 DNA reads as TGTGCCAGCAGTGAAATAGACTCCAGGAATGAGCAGTTCTTC. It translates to CASSEIDSRNEQFF.

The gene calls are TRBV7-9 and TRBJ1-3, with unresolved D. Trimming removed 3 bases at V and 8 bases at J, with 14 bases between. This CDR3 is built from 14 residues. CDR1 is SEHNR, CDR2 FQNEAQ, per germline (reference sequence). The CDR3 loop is CASSFDAGWDTIYF. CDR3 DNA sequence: TGTGCCAGCAGCTTTGACGCTGGCTGGGACACCATATATTTT.

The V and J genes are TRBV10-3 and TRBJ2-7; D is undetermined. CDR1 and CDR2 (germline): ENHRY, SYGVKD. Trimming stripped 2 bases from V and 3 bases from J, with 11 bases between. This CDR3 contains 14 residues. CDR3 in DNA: TGTGCCATCAGTGAGGCGCGAGGAGACTACGAGCAGTACTTC. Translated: CAISEARGDYEQYF.

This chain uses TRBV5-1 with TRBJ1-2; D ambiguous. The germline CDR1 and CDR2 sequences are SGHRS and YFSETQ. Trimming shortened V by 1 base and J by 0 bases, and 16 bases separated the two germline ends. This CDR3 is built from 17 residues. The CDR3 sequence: CASSLYSGRWTNYGYTF. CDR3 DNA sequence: TGCGCCAGCAGCTTGTACTCGGGGAGATGGACTAACTATGGCTACACCTTC.

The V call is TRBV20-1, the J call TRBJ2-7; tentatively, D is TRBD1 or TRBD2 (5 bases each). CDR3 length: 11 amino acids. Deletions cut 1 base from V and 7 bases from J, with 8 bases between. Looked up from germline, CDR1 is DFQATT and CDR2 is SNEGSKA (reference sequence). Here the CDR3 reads CSARGGSEQYF. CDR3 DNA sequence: TGCAGTGCTAGAGGGGGGAGTGAGCAGTACTTC.